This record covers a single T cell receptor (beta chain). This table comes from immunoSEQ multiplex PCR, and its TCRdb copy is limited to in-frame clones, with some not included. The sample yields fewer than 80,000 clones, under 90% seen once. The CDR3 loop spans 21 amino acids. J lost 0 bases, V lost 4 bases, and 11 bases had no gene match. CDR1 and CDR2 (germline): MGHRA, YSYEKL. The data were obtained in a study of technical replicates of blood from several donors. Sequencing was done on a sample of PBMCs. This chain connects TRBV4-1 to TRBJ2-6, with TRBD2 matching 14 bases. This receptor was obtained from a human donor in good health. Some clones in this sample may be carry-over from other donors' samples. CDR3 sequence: CASSLGAGLAGVNSGANVLTF. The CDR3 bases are TGCGCCAGCAGCCTAGGGGCGGGACTAGCGGGGGTGAACTCTGGGGCCAACGTCCTGACTTTC.